A single sample gave rise to the 14 T cell receptor beta chains below, sequenced in a study of T-cell memory formation after mild COVID-19. TCRdb fed the 5' RACE reads into MiXCR, producing one record per CDR3 protein. Altogether just over 350,000 distinct CDR3 sequences are present, around 15% being singletons, with the ten largest covering around a fifth. The specimen was PBMCs or a T cell subset sorted from them (not recorded which). The receptors come from a man younger than 35 who had mild COVID-19 (a few samples of this study predate the infection). Cell type and time point are not known.

The chain employs TRBV7-2 and TRBJ2-2; D not resolved. This CDR3 comprises 13 residues. The V end lost 1 base, the J end lost 6 bases, and 6 bases lay between the germline ends. Germline lookup yields CDR1 SGHTA and CDR2 FQGNSA. The CDR3 spells CASSLDSPGELFF. The CDR3 DNA reads as TGTGCCAGCAGCTTAGACTCACCCGGGGAGCTGTTTTTT. Drawing the rest from reference TRBV7-2 and TRBJ2-2, the complete variable domain is GAGVSQSPSNKVTEKGKDVELRCDPISGHTALYWYRQSLGQGLEFLIYFQGNSAPDKSGLPSDRFSAERTGGSVSTLTIQRTQQEDSAVYLCASSLDSPGELFFGEGSRLTVL.

The chain is built from TRBV5-1 and TRBJ2-2, with a possible D match to TRBD1 (6 bases). Germline V CDR1 and CDR2: SGHRS, YFSETQ. The V gene lost 0 bases and the J gene lost 7 bases, with 13 bases spanning the gap. This CDR3 region has 15 residues. The CDR3 reads CASSLAAEGDGELFF. In DNA, the CDR3 is TGCGCCAGCAGCTTGGCGGCAGAGGGGGACGGGGAGCTGTTTTTT.

The rearrangement uses TRBV12-3 or TRBV12-4 and TRBJ2-3, with 10 bases aligning to TRBD2. The CDR3 contains 15 residues. V trimming: 3 bases; J trimming: 5 bases; junction bases outside the gene matches: 5. DNA of the CDR3: TGTGCCAGCAGTTTTGGACTAGCGGCGGGAGATACGCAGTATTTT. Translation: CASSFGLAAGDTQYF.

There are a few counts of this clonotype. This rearrangement joins TRBV7-2 to TRBJ2-3; a possible D gene is TRBD1 (5 bases). The V and J ends lost 7 bases and 5 bases respectively, with 16 bases between them. Per the germline V gene, CDR1 is SGHTA and CDR2 is FQGNSA. The CDR3 covers 14 residues. The CDR3 is CASTPVGRRDTQYF. The CDR3 DNA is TGTGCCAGCACTCCGGTGGGGCGCAGAGATACGCAGTATTTT.

This clonotype has just a few counts. The chain combines TRBV4-1 with TRBJ2-2; D gene unclear. Germline CDR1 MGHRA, CDR2 YSYEKL. CDR3 length: 13 amino acids. The V and J ends lost 7 bases and 2 bases respectively, with 8 bases between them. The DNA for the CDR3 is TGCGCCAGCAATAGGGTAAACACCGGGGAGCTGTTTTTT. Residues: CASNRVNTGELFF.

V gene TRBV12-5 combines with J gene TRBJ2-5, with D perhaps assigned TRBD1 or TRBD2 (6 bases each). This CDR3 is 15 amino acids long. Deletions cut 3 bases from V and 5 bases from J, with 16 bases between. Germline CDR1 reads LGHNT; CDR2 reads FRNRAP. The CDR3 spells CASGFRKGEVETQYF. As DNA, the CDR3 is TGTGCTAGTGGTTTTCGAAAGGGGGAGGTTGAGACCCAGTACTTC.

This clonotype was counted a few times. CDR3 region: CAGLGQRNQPQHF. The DNA of the CDR3 is TGTGCTGGTCTCGGACAGCGTAATCAGCCCCAGCATTTT. The chain combines TRBV7-7 with TRBJ1-5; tentative D call: TRBD1 (6 bases). The CDR3 loop spans 13 amino acids. Germline CDR1 SSHAT, CDR2 FNYEAQ (reference sequence).

The chain uses TRBV20-1 and TRBJ2-7; D unresolved. The CDR3 runs 13 residues. Germline V gene sequence: CDR1 DFQATT, CDR2 SNEGSKA (reference sequence). The germline V and J ends were trimmed by 3 bases and 1 base, with 10 bases remaining between them. In DNA form, the CDR3 reads TGCAGTGCTAGCCGCACGAATTCCTACGAGCAGTACGTC. Translation gives CSASRTNSYEQYV.

This clonotype was detected many times. The chain carries TRBV6-6 and TRBJ1-5; 7 bases agree with TRBD1. The CDR3 length is 15 residues. Germline V lookup: CDR1 MNHNY, CDR2 SVGAGI (reference sequence). J gave up 5 bases and V 5 bases, and 9 bases lay outside the gene matches. Here the CDR3 reads CASSPHDRADQPQHF. The CDR3 DNA sequence: TGTGCCAGCAGTCCTCATGACAGGGCAGATCAGCCCCAGCATTTT.

This clonotype was observed at least ten times. The rearrangement links TRBV5-5 to TRBJ2-5; D gene ambiguous. Trimming pared 0 bases from V and 5 bases from J, leaving 11 bases between. This CDR3 region has 14 residues. The germline gives CDR1 SGHKS, CDR2 YYEKEE (reference sequence). The CDR3 sequence is CASSLEGLQETQYF. Here the CDR3 DNA reads TGTGCCAGCAGCTTGGAAGGTCTGCAGGAGACCCAGTACTTC.

This clonotype turned up a few times. J is TRBJ1-2 and V is TRBV4-1, with 8 bases matching TRBD1. CDR1 is MGHRA and CDR2 is YSYEKL in the germline V gene. The length of the CDR3 is 16 residues. Unmatched junction bases numbered 9, after V lost 3 bases and J lost 3 bases. The CDR3, as DNA: TGCGCCAGCAGCCACCGATTGGACAGGGACCACTATGGCTACACCTTC. Protein: CASSHRLDRDHYGYTF.

The CDR3 nucleotides read TGCAGTGCGCTGGACGACCAAGAGACCCAGTACTTC. Translated, it gives CSALDDQETQYF. The rearrangement uses TRBV20-1 and TRBJ2-5; D ambiguous. The V end was cut by 6 bases, the J end by 0 bases, with 8 bases between. The CDR3 totals 12 residues. Germline lookup yields CDR1 DFQATT and CDR2 SNEGSKA (reference sequence).

The rearrangement uses TRBV19 and TRBJ2-5; 11 bases agree with TRBD2. CDR1 and CDR2 from the germline V gene are LNHDA and SQIVND (reference sequence). V lost 5 bases and J lost 5; bases outside the gene matches: 10. The CDR3 totals 16 residues. In nucleotides, the CDR3 is TGTGCCAGTAGTCGACCATCTAGCGGGGGGCGGGAGACCCAGTACTTC. This sequence encodes CASSRPSSGGRETQYF.

This clonotype was seen more than once but under ten times. This chain links TRBV20-1 with TRBJ2-1; D not resolved. Germline CDR1 DFQATT, CDR2 SNEGSKA (reference sequence). V lost 6 bases and J 0 bases, leaving 12 bases between the germline ends. This CDR3 is built from 14 residues. The CDR3 region has the DNA TGCAGTGCCACCCCCCGGTACTCCTACAATGAGCAGTTCTTC. Translated, it gives CSATPRYSYNEQFF.